This T cell receptor (beta chain) was sequenced for a study of early stage breast cancer tumors. Study information: Among around twelve ER+/PR+/HER2- tumors, eight were ductal, four lobular.

The CDR3 extends over 14 amino acids. V lost 4 bases, J lost 9 bases, and 16 bases lay in between. Germline V lookup: CDR1 SGHAT, CDR2 FQNNGV. Using immunoSEQ multiplex PCR, the repertoire was profiled, and TCRdb retains in-frame clones only, with some absent. Here the sample spans 39,000 or so clones, 55% to 75% being singletons. This TCR was sampled from a person in their fifties with breast cancer. The chain carries TRBV11-2 and TRBJ2-4; D possibly corresponds to TRBD1 (8 bases). Sequenced sample: blood. This CDR3 is CASSSQGGAGIQYF. Written as DNA, the CDR3 is TGTGCCAGCAGCTCACAGGGGGGGGCAGGCATTCAGTACTTC.